This entry describes one T cell receptor (beta chain). The record originates from a study of blood T cell repertoires in COVID-19. Study-wide background: Whether acute or convalescent, the COVID-19 samples came from the United States, Italy and Spain. PBMCs, B-cell-depleted T cells, or T cells provided the cDNA or gDNA that made up the material.

Study processing details: Amplification from reference gene primers served as the basis for estimated nucleated cell counts. Only in-frame clones appear in the TCRdb table, and some are missing; sequencing was by immunoSEQ multiplex PCR. V, J and clone size derive from that table, while D and trimming were established from the DNA sequence. The profile shows 100,000 to 150,000 clones, about 89% of them singletons. Germline CDR1 reads KGHSH; CDR2 reads LQKENI. Trimming pared 0 bases from V and 9 bases from J, leaving 15 bases between. This CDR3 spans 15 amino acids. The sample comprised peripheral blood. This chain uses TRBV18 with TRBJ2-1; D remains unclear. The TCR comes from a man aged 45-65 years with active or convalescent COVID-19. The CDR3 sequence is CASSPPEDFGGEQFF. In DNA, the CDR3 is TGTGCCAGCTCACCACCTGAGGATTTTGGCGGTGAGCAGTTCTTC. Looking up the rest from reference TRBV18 and TRBJ2-1 gives the full variable domain: NAGVMQNPRHLVRRRGQEARLRCSPMKGHSHVYWYRQLPEEGLKFMVYLQKENIIDESGMPKERFSAEFPKEGPSILRIQQVVRGDSAAYFCASSPPEDFGGEQFFGPGTRLTVL.